The clone carrying this T cell receptor beta chain was detected a few times. The sample originates from a study of T-cell memory formation after mild COVID-19. TCRdb re-analysed the 5' RACE reads in MiXCR, keeping a single row per CDR3 protein. The sample has about 560,000 distinct CDR3 sequences, 15% to 20% seen once; the top ten hold about 8.1%. Germline CDR1 and CDR2: SGHDT and YYEEEE. The CDR3 sequence is 14 residues long. Germline trimming cut 5 bases from V and 3 bases from J; bases unmatched to any gene: 6. This sequence joins TRBV5-6 and TRBJ2-3; TRBD2 matches 7 bases. The sequence came from an adult woman who had mild COVID-19 (a few samples of this study predate the infection). Cell type and time point are not known. The sequencing input was PBMCs or a T cell subset sorted from them (not recorded which). CDR3 protein: CASSPPSGTDTQYF. The CDR3 nucleotides are TGTGCCAGCAGTCCCCCTAGCGGTACAGATACGCAGTATTTT.